The clone carrying this T cell receptor beta chain appeared many times. Those patients with uncontrolled infection, other autoimmune disease, pregnancy or lactation were excluded. The CDR3 covers 16 residues. The germline CDR1 and CDR2 sequences are SQVTM and ANQGSEA. Losses at the gene ends were 4 bases for V and 0 bases for J; bases not matched to a gene: 11. Amplified regions were TCR beta CDR3 sequences from RNA transcripts. First-round RT-PCR targeting the TCR CDR3 was performed with the HTBI primer set. TCRdb independently ran MiXCR on the multiplex PCR reads; one entry per CDR3 protein. Of over 500,000 distinct CDR3 sequences in the sample, 15% to 20% are singletons; the top ten hold 17%. This record belongs to a study of T cells in Graves' hyperthyroidism and ophthalmopathy.

Sequenced sample: blood. The chain links TRBV29-1 to TRBJ1-1; TRBD1 aligns across 7 bases. The sequence derives from a woman under 30 with Graves' ophthalmopathy. CDR3 coding DNA: TGCAGCGTTGTTCCCAGGGGGGGTTCGATGAACACTGAAGCTTTCTTT. This codes for CSVVPRGGSMNTEAFF.